This T cell receptor beta chain comes out of a study of blood T cell repertoires in COVID-19. On the study more broadly: Donors in the United States, Italy and Spain gave samples during acute or convalescent COVID-19. PBMCs, B-cell-depleted T cells, or T cells provided the cDNA or gDNA that made up the material.

This clone was seen just once. Residents of approximately 25 US areas, aged about 18 to 95 years, made up the participants. The assay was immunoSEQ multiplex PCR, and TCRdb's table has in-frame clones only and misses some. The sample yields roughly 430,000 clones, 70% to 90% seen once. This sequence originates from a woman between 35 and 50 years old with acute COVID-19. Sequencing input: PBMCs or T cells enriched from blood (not recorded which).

CDR3 DNA sequence: TGTGCCAGCAGTTACTATGGGACAGCTACTAACTATGGCTACACCTTC. It yields the protein CASSYYGTATNYGYTF. J is TRBJ1-2 and V is TRBV6-5, with 7 bases aligning to TRBD1. This CDR3 has 16 amino acids. The V and J ends lost 1 base and 0 bases, in that order; junction bases with no gene match: 5. CDR1 and CDR2 (germline): MNHEY, SVGAGI.